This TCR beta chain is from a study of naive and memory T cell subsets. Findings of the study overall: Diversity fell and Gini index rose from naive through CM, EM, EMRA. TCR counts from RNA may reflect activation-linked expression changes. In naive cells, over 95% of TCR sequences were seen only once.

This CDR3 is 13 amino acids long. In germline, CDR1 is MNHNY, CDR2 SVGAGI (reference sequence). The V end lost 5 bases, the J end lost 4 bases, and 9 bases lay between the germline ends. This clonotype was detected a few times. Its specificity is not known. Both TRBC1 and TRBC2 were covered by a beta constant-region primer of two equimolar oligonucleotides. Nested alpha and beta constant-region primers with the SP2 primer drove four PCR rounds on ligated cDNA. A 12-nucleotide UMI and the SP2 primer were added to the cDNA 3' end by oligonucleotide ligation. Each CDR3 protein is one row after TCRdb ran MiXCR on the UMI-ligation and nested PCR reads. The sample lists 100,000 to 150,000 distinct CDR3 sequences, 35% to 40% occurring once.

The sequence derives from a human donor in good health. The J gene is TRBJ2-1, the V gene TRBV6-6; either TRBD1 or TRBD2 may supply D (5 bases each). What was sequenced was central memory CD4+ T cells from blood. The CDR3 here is CASSPGRYNEQFF. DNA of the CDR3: TGTGCCAGCAGTCCGGGACGTTACAATGAGCAGTTCTTC.